This entry features one T cell receptor beta chain sequence. The data were obtained in a study of cytomegalovirus exposure and HLA in healthy donors. The protocol was immunoSEQ multiplex PCR, while the TCRdb copy is restricted to in-frame clones and leaves out a portion. Of tens of thousands of clones in the sample, 90% to 97% were seen once. The CDR3 consists of 15 residues. Per germline, CDR1 SGHRS and CDR2 YFSETQ. The V and J ends lost 0 bases and 2 bases, in that order; junction bases with no gene match: 5. The source material was PBMCs. This clonotype was obtained from a man aged 18 to 29 in good health and CMV-seropositive. The chain recombines TRBV5-1 with TRBJ2-7; 7 bases line up with TRBD2. The CDR3 protein is CASSLASGLTYEQYF. The CDR3, as DNA: TGCGCCAGCAGCTTGGCTAGCGGCCTGACCTACGAGCAGTACTTC.